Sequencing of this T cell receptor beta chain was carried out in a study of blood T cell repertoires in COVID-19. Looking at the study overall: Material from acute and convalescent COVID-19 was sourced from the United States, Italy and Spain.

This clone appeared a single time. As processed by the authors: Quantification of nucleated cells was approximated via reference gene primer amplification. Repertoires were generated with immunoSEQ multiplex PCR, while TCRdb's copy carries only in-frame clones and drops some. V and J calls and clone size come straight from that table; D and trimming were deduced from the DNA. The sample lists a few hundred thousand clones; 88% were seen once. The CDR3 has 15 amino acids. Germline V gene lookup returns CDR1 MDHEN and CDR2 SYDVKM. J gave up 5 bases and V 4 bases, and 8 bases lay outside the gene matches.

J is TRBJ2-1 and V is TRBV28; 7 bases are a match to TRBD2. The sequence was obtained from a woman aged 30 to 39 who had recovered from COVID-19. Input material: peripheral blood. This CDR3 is CASSSGGPMHNEQFF. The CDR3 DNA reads TGTGCCAGCAGTTCGGGAGGACCTATGCACAATGAGCAGTTCTTC.